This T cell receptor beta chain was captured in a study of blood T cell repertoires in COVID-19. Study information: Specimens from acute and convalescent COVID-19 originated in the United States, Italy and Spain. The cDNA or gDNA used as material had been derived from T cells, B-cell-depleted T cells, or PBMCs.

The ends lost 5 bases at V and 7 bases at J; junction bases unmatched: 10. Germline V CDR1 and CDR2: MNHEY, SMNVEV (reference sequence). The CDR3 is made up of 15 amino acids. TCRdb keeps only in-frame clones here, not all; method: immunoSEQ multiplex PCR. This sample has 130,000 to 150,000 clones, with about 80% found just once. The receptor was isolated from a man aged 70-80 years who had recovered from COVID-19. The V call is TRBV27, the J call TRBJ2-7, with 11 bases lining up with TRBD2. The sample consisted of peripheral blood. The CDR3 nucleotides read TGTGCCAGCAGTGGCGGGACTAGCGGCCTCCGGGAGCAGTACTTC. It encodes CASSGGTSGLREQYF.